This TCR beta chain was captured by sequencing in a study of T cell repertoires in cytomegalovirus infection. This clonotype was recorded at least ten times. TCRdb recomputed calls from the reads with MiXCR, one row per CDR3 protein. The data contain about 600,000 distinct CDR3 sequences, roughly 24% of them seen just once; the ten biggest clones take up roughly 8%. Trimming left V 4 bases short and J 7 bases short, with 14 bases between. This CDR3 is 13 amino acids long. Germline values: CDR1 MNHEY, CDR2 SVGEGT. The clonotype comes from a human donor in good health (CMV status not recorded). Some clones in this sample may be carry-over from other donors' samples. The genes are TRBV6-2 or TRBV6-3 and TRBJ2-7, with a tentative D call TRBD2 (6 bases). Sample: CD8+ T cells from PBMCs. CDR3 nucleotides: TGTGCCAGCAGTTCGGACTATTTTGAGGAGCAGTACGTC. Translating gives CASSSDYFEEQYV.